This T cell receptor (beta chain) was sequenced for a study of CD8 T cells in Susac syndrome (dated by TCRdb to between 2018 and 2021). Looking at the study overall: Whether CD8+ T cell activation and differentiation in Susac syndrome was antigen driven was tested using repertoire sequencing. Results and caveats for the whole study, not just this receptor: The TCR sequencing and HLA analysis was acknowledged to have included a relatively small number of individuals.

RNA was extracted using the RNeasy kit, and roughly 0.45 to 1 ug of the RNA was reverse transcribed with random hexamers. TCR beta CDR3 regions were amplified with the immunoSEQ multiplex PCR assay covering 54 Vbeta and 13 Jbeta segments. To correct PCR amplification bias, a synthetic template baseline was used for both primer optimization and computational correction. The paper's data handling went like this. Only productive sequences were kept, with reads annotated to V, D and J genes according to IMGT and analyzed in immunoSEQ Analyzer. Clonality was computed as one minus Shannon entropy normalized by log2 of the number of productive unique sequences. For each patient and control, public and private clones were evaluated within the 100 most prevalent clones. Clones were defined as Susac-specific when absent from the healthy and MS cohorts, from about 1,100 published viral clones and from other ImmuneACCESS disease sequences. TCRdb reprocessed the public reads (quality trimming at Q25 with fastp, clone calling with MiXCR) and kept in-frame beta chains. Duplicate CDR3 protein sequences are folded into a single record with the most common DNA and genes. TCRdb, not the authors, supplied the V and J calls. The sample yields more than 90,000 distinct CDR3 sequences; 85% to 95% were counted once. The ten largest clones add up to roughly 0.094% of the sample.

A word on this clonotype: It has no known antigen specificity. Qualities for individual bases were not recorded, and no much larger clone is one base off.

The germline V gene (reference sequence) specifies WNHNN as CDR1 and SYGVQD as CDR2. The CDR3, from cysteine to phenylalanine, totals 16 residues. Of the read, only the CDR3 DNA is kept; its 48 bases are in frame from base 1. Trimming accounts for 10 bases at V and 10 bases at J, while the number of junction bases matched to no gene is 22. High-throughput TCR beta sequencing profiled peripheral blood CD8+ and CD4+ T cells from healthy donors, Susac syndrome patients and multiple sclerosis patients. The multiple sclerosis controls were treatment-naive patients whose relapsing-remitting disease, either stable or active, fulfilled the revised McDonald criteria. Bulk CD8+ and CD4+ T cells were purified by magnetic negative isolation, while CD8+ TEMRA cells were enriched using FACS. Blood was drawn into EDTA tubes, processed within 24 hours, and PBMCs were isolated by density gradient centrifugation. PBMCs intended for TCR sequencing were cryopreserved in liquid nitrogen and thawed later in a water bath at 37 degrees C. The sorted or isolated CD4+, CD8+ and CD8+ TEMRA cells reached a purity of at least 90%.

This chain is built from TRBV10-1 and TRBJ1-1, and TRBD1 matches 9 of the central bases. Input material: CD4+ T cells from PBMCs. The origin of this receptor is a human donor with multiple sclerosis. The sequenced DNA is TGCGCCACCACGCCGGGACAGGGCTCGGGTGGAGGAGGAGCTTTCTTT. This translates into CATTPGQGSGGGGAFF.